This T cell receptor (beta chain) stems from a study of cytomegalovirus exposure and HLA in healthy donors. Study outcomes and limitations: Published work reported that the classifier diagnosed cytomegalovirus status with high specificity and sensitivity.

The PCR employed 60 Vbeta primers together with 13 Jbeta primers. Profiling relied on immunoSEQ multiplex PCR, and the TCRdb table lists in-frame clones only, not all of them. The sample includes some 180,000 clones, around 76% of them seen just once. Concerning this clone: Its specificity is unknown.

In germline, CDR1 is LGHNA, CDR2 YSLEER. Between the trimmed V and J ends, which lost 1 base and 4 bases, there was a span of 11 bases. The CDR3 loop spans 16 amino acids. Sample: PBMCs. The TCR comes from a man aged 40-55 years in good health and CMV-seronegative. The gene calls are TRBV4-3 and TRBJ2-6; D is perhaps TRBD1 (6 bases). CDR3 sequence: CASSQGTGRGANVLTF. In DNA form, the CDR3 reads TGCGCCAGCAGCCAAGGTACAGGGCGAGGGGCCAACGTCCTGACTTTC.